These 24 T cell receptor beta chains share one sample of origin, sequenced in a study of T-cell memory formation after mild COVID-19 (dated by TCRdb to the early 2020s). Libraries were made using 5' RACE. These reads were obtained on an Illumina NovaSeq 6000. The public reads were run again by TCRdb, first through fastp at Q25 and then through MiXCR, and only productive beta chains were kept. For every CDR3 protein sequence, its rows merge into one entry that carries the most common genes and DNA. The sample table shows about half a million distinct CDR3 sequences, and 18% are seen once. The ten biggest clones cover 9% to 15% of the sample. Sequencing input: PBMCs or a T cell subset sorted from them (not recorded which). The receptors stem from an adult woman who had mild COVID-19 (a few samples of this study predate the infection). The sample titles of this study are shuffled in the database, so cell type and time point are left out; the donor was told from shared clones.

The chain is built from TRBV20-1 and TRBJ2-3; TRBD1 matches at 7 bases. In germline, CDR1 is DFQATT, CDR2 SNEGSKA (reference sequence). The ends lost 3 bases at V and 1 base at J; junction bases unmatched: 16. CDR3 size: 18 residues. For the CDR3, the DNA is TGCAGTGCTAGGGACCTTGCTACTGACAGGGTCGGCACAGATACGCAGTATTTT. Its protein product is CSARDLATDRVGTDTQYF.

In this sample, this clonotype turned up a few times. This chain uses TRBV5-4 with TRBJ2-2; 8 nucleotides line up with TRBD1. Germline loops: CDR1 SGHNT, CDR2 YYREEE (reference sequence). The CDR3 is 15 amino acids. Unmatched junction bases numbered 3, after V lost 4 bases and J lost 1 base. The CDR3: CASSIGTGNTGELFF. CDR3 in DNA: TGTGCCAGCAGCATAGGGACAGGGAACACCGGGGAGCTGTTTTTT.

V and J are TRBV4-1 and TRBJ2-1; TRBD2 is a possible D gene (7 bases). Per the germline V gene, CDR1 is MGHRA and CDR2 is YSYEKL. The CDR3 runs 17 residues. Trimming pared 2 bases from V and 7 bases from J, leaving 21 bases between. The CDR3 is CASSQPAGAVRLNEQFF. The CDR3 DNA sequence: TGCGCCAGCAGCCAACCTGCGGGGGCCGTGAGGTTGAATGAGCAGTTCTTC.

The rearrangement uses TRBV27 and TRBJ2-7, with D unresolved. Trimming took 3 bases from V and 4 from J, leaving 16 bases between them. CDR3 size: 15 residues. Germline V gene data show CDR1 as MNHEY and CDR2 as SMNVEV (reference sequence). The CDR3 loop reads CASSFSNDFLYEQYF. The CDR3 bases are TGTGCCAGCAGTTTCAGTAATGACTTCCTATACGAGCAGTACTTC.

This clonotype appeared a few times. The chain has TRBV15 and TRBJ2-1, with D possibly being TRBD1 (6 bases). Trimming stripped 3 bases from V and 4 bases from J, with 10 bases between. The CDR3 runs to 14 residues. The germline CDR1 and CDR2 sequences are LNHNV and YYDKDF (reference sequence). Here the CDR3 reads CATSRKGTYNEQFF. CDR3 DNA: TGTGCCACCAGCAGGAAAGGGACATACAATGAGCAGTTCTTC. Supplemented by reference TRBV15 and TRBJ2-1, the full variable domain reads DAMVIQNPRYQVTQFGKPVTLSCSQTLNHNVMYWYQQKSSQAPKLLFHYYDKDFNNEADTPDNFQSRRPNTSFCFLDIRSPGLGDTAMYLCATSRKGTYNEQFFGPGTRLTVL.

This clonotype has ten or more counts. CDR3 loop: CASSSAGTGERGTEAFF. CDR3 DNA sequence: TGTGCCAGCAGTAGCGCCGGGACAGGGGAGAGGGGCACTGAAGCTTTCTTT. The rearrangement joins TRBV2 to TRBJ1-1; 10 positions match TRBD1. The CDR3 spans 17 residues. V was clipped by 5 bases and J by 4 bases; unmatched bases: 13. Germline CDR1 and CDR2: SNHLY and FYNNEI.

The chain joins TRBV24-1 to TRBJ1-4; unclear D gene. From germline, CDR1 is KGHDR and CDR2 SFDVKD. V lost 4 bases to trimming and J lost 8 bases, with 13 bases between them. This CDR3 is built from 14 residues. This CDR3 reads CATSEAGLTEKLFF. The CDR3 DNA sequence: TGTGCCACCAGTGAGGCCGGGCTAACAGAAAAACTGTTTTTT.

The chain joins TRBV7-6 to TRBJ2-2; 10 bases fit TRBD1. J lost 5 bases, V lost 4 bases, and 4 bases had no gene match. CDR1 SGHVS and CDR2 FNYEAQ come from the germline V gene. The CDR3 is 15 residues long. The CDR3 DNA follows: TGTGCCAGCAGCTCCCGGGACAGGGGTACCGGGGAGCTGTTTTTT. Translating it yields CASSSRDRGTGELFF.

The genes are TRBV5-1 and TRBJ2-2; D not certain. There are 15 residues in the CDR3. The V gene lost 4 bases and the J gene lost 6 bases, with 16 bases spanning the gap. In germline, CDR1 is SGHRS, CDR2 YFSETQ. The CDR3 DNA reads as TGCGCCAGCAGCCTAGTAAGCCCGGGCTCCGGGGAGCTGTTTTTT. Translated: CASSLVSPGSGELFF.

V usage is TRBV5-1 and J usage is TRBJ2-3; 15 bases are shared with TRBD2. V lost 4 bases to trimming and J lost 0 bases; unmatched junction nucleotides: 6. Germline loops: CDR1 SGHRS, CDR2 YFSETQ. The CDR3 spans 18 residues. CDR3 in amino acids: CASSTGLAGGRSTDTQYF. Here the CDR3 DNA reads TGCGCCAGCAGCACAGGACTAGCGGGAGGGCGAAGCACAGATACGCAGTATTTT. Filled out from reference TRBV5-1 and TRBJ2-3, the complete variable domain reads KAGVTQTPRYLIKTRGQQVTLSCSPISGHRSVSWYQQTPGQGLQFLFEYFSETQRNKGNFPGRFSGRQFSNSRSEMNVSTLELGDSALYLCASSTGLAGGRSTDTQYFGPGTRLTVL.

Points on this clonotype: A read error may be the cause here, since a much bigger clone is one base away. The V and J genes are TRBV12-3 or TRBV12-4 and TRBJ2-3, with TRBD2 matching 9 bases. CDR3 size: 14 residues. V shed 7 bases and J 1 base; nucleotides not matched to a gene: 3. The CDR3 loop reads CASTRLAGTDTQYF. For the CDR3, the DNA is TGTGCCAGCACCCGACTAGCGGGCACAGATACGCAGTATTTT.

This clonotype occurred many times. This chain links TRBV5-1 with TRBJ2-1; D is unresolved. The V end lost 7 bases, the J end lost 2 bases, and 16 bases lay between the germline ends. Germline CDR1 SGHRS, CDR2 YFSETQ. The CDR3 has 15 residues. CDR3 residues: CASSHLQGAYNEQFF. In nucleotides, the CDR3 is TGCGCCAGCTCTCATCTTCAAGGAGCCTACAATGAGCAGTTCTTC. The variable domain in full, completed from reference TRBV5-1 and TRBJ2-1, reads KAGVTQTPRYLIKTRGQQVTLSCSPISGHRSVSWYQQTPGQGLQFLFEYFSETQRNKGNFPGRFSGRQFSNSRSEMNVSTLELGDSALYLCASSHLQGAYNEQFFGPGTRLTVL.

The V and J genes are TRBV7-9 and TRBJ2-3; 8 nucleotides agree with TRBD2. Germline lookup yields CDR1 SEHNR and CDR2 FQNEAQ (reference sequence). This CDR3 has 19 amino acids. The J segment lost 3 bases and the V segment lost 6 bases, leaving 20 bases of the junction unmatched. The CDR3 reads CASRSPLGVAGSKTDTQYF. The CDR3 region has the DNA TGTGCCAGCAGGTCCCCACTTGGGGTAGCGGGATCTAAAACAGATACGCAGTATTTT.

CDR3 sequence: CASSLTASSYEQYF. CDR3 coding DNA: TGTGCCAGCTCCCTCACGGCAAGCTCCTACGAGCAGTACTTC. The chain joins TRBV9 to TRBJ2-7; D is unresolved. Germline V gene sequence: CDR1 SGDLS, CDR2 YYNGEE. V dropped 7 bases and J dropped 0 bases, with 14 bases sitting between them. This CDR3 is 14 amino acids long.

V usage is TRBV7-6 and J usage is TRBJ1-5; perhaps TRBD1 as D (5 bases). Deletions cut 5 bases from V and 2 bases from J, with 16 bases between. The CDR3 has 16 residues. Germline loops: CDR1 SGHVS, CDR2 FNYEAQ. This chain's CDR3 is CASSLGEGLGNQPQHF. CDR3 DNA: TGTGCCAGCAGCCTCGGAGAGGGGCTTGGCAATCAGCCCCAGCATTTT.

A few counts support this clonotype. The chain's CDR3 is CASSVEGDTQYF. CDR3 sequence (DNA): TGTGCCAGCAGCGTAGAGGGAGATACGCAGTATTTT. The J gene is TRBJ2-3, the V gene TRBV9; D remains ambiguous. This CDR3 contains 12 residues. V shed 0 bases and J shed 5 bases, with 4 bases lying between them. CDR1 and CDR2 from the germline V gene are SGDLS and YYNGEE.

This clonotype was counted only a few times. The rearrangement uses TRBV9 and TRBJ2-6; no clear D gene. Germline V lookup: CDR1 SGDLS, CDR2 YYNGEE. V was clipped by 2 bases and J by 0 bases, with 6 bases between them. This CDR3 has 15 amino acids. CDR3 region: CASSVFLSGANVLTF. CDR3 in DNA: TGTGCCAGCAGCGTTTTCCTCTCTGGGGCCAACGTCCTGACTTTC.

V gene TRBV5-1 combines with J gene TRBJ1-1; D ambiguous. Germline CDR1 SGHRS, CDR2 YFSETQ. Trimming took off 4 bases at V and 5 bases at J, with 12 bases between the two ends. This CDR3 contains 13 residues. The chain's CDR3 is CASSPARRTEAFF. The CDR3 coding sequence is TGCGCCAGCAGCCCGGCCAGGAGAACTGAAGCTTTCTTT.

This clonotype was seen only a few times. This chain joins TRBV29-1 and TRBJ2-7, with 8 positions matching TRBD1. CDR1 and CDR2 (germline): SQVTM, ANQGSEA. J gave up 4 bases and V 5 bases, and 4 bases lay outside the gene matches. This CDR3 spans 12 amino acids. The CDR3 sequence is CSVQTGGYEQYF. CDR3 in DNA: TGCAGCGTTCAAACAGGGGGTTACGAGCAGTACTTC.

The V and J genes are TRBV30 and TRBJ1-5; D is unresolved. The germline V gene has CDR1 GTSNPN and CDR2 SVGIG (reference sequence). The V gene lost 5 bases and the J gene lost 2 bases, with 13 bases spanning the gap. The CDR3 runs 14 residues. CDR3 loop: CAWSSGLGNQPQHF. The DNA for the CDR3 is TGTGCCTGGTCATCTGGGCTGGGCAATCAGCCCCAGCATTTT.

This sequence joins TRBV19 and TRBJ1-5; 7 bases line up with TRBD1. CDR1 is LNHDA and CDR2 is SQIVND in the germline V gene (reference sequence). V gave up 4 bases and J gave up 4 bases; unmatched junction bases: 10. This CDR3 has 16 residues. The CDR3 is CASSKPQGQRNQPQHF. The DNA for the CDR3 is TGTGCCAGTAGTAAACCCCAGGGACAGCGTAATCAGCCCCAGCATTTT.

This clonotype has only a few counts. The chain joins TRBV27 to TRBJ1-2; tentative D call: TRBD1 (5 bases). The CDR3 length is 15 residues. Trimming shortened V by 5 bases and J by 7 bases, and 20 bases separated the two germline ends. Germline V gene data show CDR1 as MNHEY and CDR2 as SMNVEV (reference sequence). CDR3 coding DNA: TGTGCCAGCAGTGCTACCGTCCCTTTCGGGGGTGGCTACACCTTC. Translated: CASSATVPFGGGYTF.

This clonotype was seen only a few times. The gene calls are TRBV6-5 and TRBJ2-7, with a weak D call TRBD2 (5 bases). The CDR3 totals 15 residues. Germline V gene lookup returns CDR1 MNHEY and CDR2 SVGAGI. V was shortened by 2 bases and J by 4 bases, with 15 bases between the two germline ends. This CDR3 reads CASSYPAGEGYEQYF. DNA of the CDR3: TGTGCCAGCAGTTACCCCGCCGGAGAGGGATACGAGCAGTACTTC.

This clonotype was observed at least ten times. The rearrangement links TRBV25-1 to TRBJ1-6; D uncertain. In germline, CDR1 is MGHDK, CDR2 SYGVNS. There are 15 residues in the CDR3. The V gene lost 5 bases and the J gene lost 0 bases, with 8 bases spanning the gap. CDR3 DNA sequence: TGTGCCAGCAGTAGAGAGGGCTCCTATAATTCACCCCTCCACTTT. Translated: CASSREGSYNSPLHF.